This record concerns one T cell receptor beta chain sequence. Germline CDR1 reads MNHEY; CDR2 reads SVGAGI. Trimming removed 0 bases at V and 2 bases at J, with 10 bases between. CDR3 length: 15 residues. The source of the sample is a study of blood T cell repertoires in COVID-19. Study in general: Samples taken during acute and convalescent COVID-19 were collected in the United States, Italy and Spain.

In the original processing: Nucleated cell counts were estimated from reference gene primer amplification. Sequenced by immunoSEQ multiplex PCR; TCRdb stores in-frame clones only, minus some. The V and J calls and clone size are taken from that table; D and trimming were inferred from the DNA. The sample gives around 280,000 clones, nearly 90% of which show up once; 11% is in the top ten. Patients of the Seattle cohort, enrolled during active infection, were followed longitudinally. The sequence was collected from a woman aged 25 to 39 with COVID-19, enrolled during active disease. Sample: peripheral blood. The chain uses TRBV6-5 and TRBJ1-2, with TRBD1 as a possible D gene (6 bases). CDR3 coding DNA: TGTGCCAGCAGTTACTCTGGGGGCCCAAACTATGGCTACACCTTC. It is translated as CASSYSGGPNYGYTF.